This is a list of T cell receptor beta chains from one sample in a study of OX40 agonist ivuxolimab in advanced cancers. Libraries were prepared by immunoSEQ multiplex PCR; TCRdb keeps only in-frame clonotypes and omits some of them. The sample contains 40,000 to 50,000 clones, 65% to 90% of which appear only once. Sequenced material: CD4+ or CD8+ T cells sorted from blood, taken in a trial of the OX40 agonist ivuxolimab. The receptor set was obtained from an adult with an advanced solid tumor such as melanoma, head and neck, liver or kidney cancer. CDR3s include the opening cysteine and the closing phenylalanine or tryptophan. D genes are given only for firm matches. Size is omitted from some rows. Given values are once, few, many or a class for expanded clones.

TRBJ2-2	TRBV30	TRBD2	-	CASERWGGLAILTGELFF	TGTGCCTCCGAGAGGTGGGGCGGACTAGCAATCCTAACCGGGGAGCTGTTTTTT
TRBJ1-2	TRBV6-5	-	-	CASSYTDNYGYTF	TGTGCCAGCAGTTATACGGACAACTATGGCTACACCTTC
TRBJ1-2	TRBV7-6	TRBD1	-	CASSPEGRGRKGYTF	TGTGCCAGCAGCCCAGAGGGCAGGGGGCGCAAGGGCTACACCTTC
TRBJ2-5	TRBV6-1	-	-	CASSETSSRQIQETQYF	TGTGCCAGCAGTGAAACTTCCAGTAGACAGATACAAGAGACCCAGTACTTC
TRBJ2-5	TRBV7-9	-	-	CASSLEYSSRDSEAGTQYF	TGTGCCAGCAGCTTAGAATACAGCTCCAGGGATAGCGAGGCGGGGACCCAGTACTTC
TRBJ2-1	TRBV4-1	TRBD2	-	CASSQTAGVPREQFF	TGCGCCAGCAGCCAAACAGCGGGGGTTCCCAGGGAGCAGTTCTTC
TRBJ1-6	TRBV28	TRBD1	once	CASIPGQNNSPLHF	TGTGCCAGCATCCCGGGACAGAATAATTCACCCCTCCACTTT
TRBJ2-7	TRBV15	TRBD2	medium-sized	CATSRGLAGAYEQYF	TGTGCCACCAGCAGGGGACTAGCGGGAGCCTACGAGCAGTACTTC
TRBJ2-7	TRBV28	TRBD1	-	CASSDPGTGDYEQYF	TGTGCCAGCAGTGACCCCGGGACAGGGGACTACGAGCAGTACTTC
TRBJ1-2	TRBV19	-	once	CASNWGWGYTF	TGTGCCAGCAACTGGGGGTGGGGCTACACCTTC
TRBJ1-3	TRBV19	TRBD1	-	CASSLTGAPGNTIYF	TGTGCCAGTAGTTTGACAGGGGCGCCTGGAAACACCATATATTTT
TRBJ2-7	TRBV11-3	TRBD2	-	CASSLGRGSNYEQYF	TGTGCCAGCAGCCTTGGGAGGGGATCCAACTACGAGCAGTACTTC
TRBJ2-5	TRBV5-6	-	-	CASSFELGETQYF	TGTGCCAGCAGCTTCGAGCTCGGGGAGACCCAGTACTTC
TRBJ1-5	TRBV6-5	-	-	CASSYRQDSNQPQHF	TGTGCCAGCAGTTACAGACAGGATAGCAATCAGCCCCAGCATTTT
TRBJ1-1	TRBV6-6	-	-	CASSLQENTEAFF	TGTGCCAGCAGTTTGCAGGAGAACACTGAAGCTTTCTTT
TRBJ2-2	TRBV7-2	TRBD1	-	CASSVGTGGHGELFF	TGTGCCAGCAGCGTAGGGACAGGGGGCCACGGGGAGCTGTTTTTT
TRBJ2-1	TRBV9	TRBD2	once	CASSAGLAASYNEQFF	TGTGCCAGCAGCGCGGGACTAGCGGCCTCCTACAATGAGCAGTTCTTC
TRBJ1-2	TRBV7-9	TRBD1	-	CASTRQGTNYGYTF	TGTGCCAGCACCCGACAGGGAACTAACTATGGCTACACCTTC
TRBJ2-7	TRBV28	-	-	CASSSDEQYF	TGTGCCAGCAGTTCGGACGAGCAGTACTTC
TRBJ2-7	TRBV2	-	-	CASLGPSNYEQYF	TGTGCCTCTTTGGGCCCCAGTAACTACGAGCAGTACTTC
TRBJ1-4	TRBV7-8	TRBD1	-	CASSSWTGGVEKLFF	TGTGCCAGCAGCTCCTGGACAGGGGGGGTTGAAAAACTGTTTTTT
TRBJ1-2	TRBV25-1	-	-	CASSESLVGGYGYTF	TGTGCCAGCAGTGAATCTTTGGTAGGGGGATATGGCTACACCTTC
TRBJ1-5	TRBV6-4	TRBD1	-	CASSDLDRAVNQPQHF	TGTGCCAGCAGTGATTTGGACAGGGCAGTTAATCAGCCCCAGCATTTT
TRBJ1-5	TRBV5-6	-	-	CASSFGGNQPQHF	TGTGCCAGCAGCTTTGGAGGAAATCAGCCCCAGCATTTT
TRBJ2-7	TRBV5-1	-	once	CASSPGLGSDEQYF	TGCGCCAGCAGCCCCGGACTGGGTAGCGACGAGCAGTACTTC
TRBJ1-1	TRBV19	-	once	CASGPGGTEAFF	TGTGCCAGTGGGCCAGGAGGCACTGAAGCTTTCTTT